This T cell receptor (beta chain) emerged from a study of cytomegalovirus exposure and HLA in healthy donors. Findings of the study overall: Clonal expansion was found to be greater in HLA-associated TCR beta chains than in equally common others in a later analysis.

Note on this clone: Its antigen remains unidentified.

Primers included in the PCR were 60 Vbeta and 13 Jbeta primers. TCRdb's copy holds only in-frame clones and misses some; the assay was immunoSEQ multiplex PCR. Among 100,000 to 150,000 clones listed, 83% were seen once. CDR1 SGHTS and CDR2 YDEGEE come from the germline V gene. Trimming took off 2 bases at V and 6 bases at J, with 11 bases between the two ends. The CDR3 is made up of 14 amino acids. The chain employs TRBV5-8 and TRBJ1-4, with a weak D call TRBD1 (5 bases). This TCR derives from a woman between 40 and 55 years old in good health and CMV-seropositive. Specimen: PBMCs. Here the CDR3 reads CASSFGGVDEKLFF. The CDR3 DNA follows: TGTGCCAGCAGCTTCGGGGGAGTTGATGAAAAACTGTTTTTT.